The 30 T cell receptor beta chains in this list originate from one sample, sequenced in a study of technical replicates of blood from a few donors. This table comes from immunoSEQ multiplex PCR, and its TCRdb copy is limited to in-frame clones, with some not included. The profile shows approximately 75,000 clones, about nine tenths of them singletons. The material sequenced was T cells isolated from PBMCs. These receptors came from a human donor in good health.

This clone counts as medium-sized (0.01 to 0.1%). The rearrangement links TRBV9 to TRBJ2-2, with 11 nucleotides matching TRBD2. This CDR3 comprises 15 residues. In germline, CDR1 is SGDLS, CDR2 YYNGEE. V was pared by 3 bases and J by 2 bases, with 0 bases of the junction left unmatched. The CDR3 region has the DNA TGTGCCAGCAGCGGACTAGCGGGAAACACCGGGGAGCTGTTTTTT. This sequence encodes CASSGLAGNTGELFF.

This chain connects TRBV10-1 to TRBJ1-1; D is possibly TRBD1 (6 bases). In germline, CDR1 is WNHNN, CDR2 SYGVQD (reference sequence). The CDR3 spans 15 residues. V dropped 3 bases and J dropped 7 bases, with 18 bases sitting between them. CDR3 DNA: TGCGCCAGCAGTGAAAATACCACAGGGCCCCTTGAAGCTTTCTTT. This codes for CASSENTTGPLEAFF.

The CDR3 is CAWGGAVYNEQFF. The CDR3 DNA sequence: TGTGCCTGGGGTGGCGCGGTCTACAATGAGCAGTTCTTC. V and J are TRBV30 and TRBJ2-1; D uncertain. V was shortened by 5 bases and J by 3 bases, with 11 bases between the two germline ends. This CDR3 has 13 amino acids. The germline gives CDR1 GTSNPN, CDR2 SVGIG (reference sequence). Full variable domain (remainder filled in from reference TRBV30 and TRBJ2-1): SQTIHQWPATLVQPVGSPLSLECTVEGTSNPNLYWYRQAAGRGLQLLFYSVGIGQISSEVPQNLSASRPQDRQFILSSKKLLLSDSGFYLCAWGGAVYNEQFFGPGTRLTVL.

The rearrangement links TRBV21-1 to TRBJ1-2; TRBD1, the table's D call, was not compared with the DNA. TRBV21-1 corresponds to a pseudogene. CDR3 size: 14 residues. The CDR3 DNA is TGTGCCAGCAGCAAAGCTGGGACAGGGTGCTGCTACACCTTC. It encodes CASSKAGTGCCYTF.

This chain connects TRBV2 to TRBJ1-2; D is uncertain. Germline-derived CDR1 and CDR2 are SNHLY and FYNNEI. This CDR3 has 13 residues. The V end lost 3 bases, the J end lost 1 base, and 6 bases lay between the germline ends. This chain's CDR3 is CASSEELNYGYTF. The CDR3, as DNA: TGTGCCAGCAGTGAGGAGCTTAACTATGGCTACACCTTC.

The chain combines TRBV9 with TRBJ2-3; 7 bases match TRBD2. With 6 bases clipped from V and 6 bases from J, the junction kept 13 bases outside the gene matches. Germline lookup yields CDR1 SGDLS and CDR2 YYNGEE. This CDR3 has 15 amino acids. The CDR3 sequence: CASTGTREGGDTQYF. The CDR3 DNA is TGTGCCAGCACCGGAACAAGGGAGGGAGGGGATACGCAGTATTTT.

This CDR3 reads CASRRMAGNQETQYF. In DNA, the CDR3 is TGTGCCAGTCGTCGTATGGCAGGCAACCAAGAGACCCAGTACTTC. The rearrangement links TRBV19 to TRBJ2-5; no definite D call. V was pared by 8 bases and J by 0 bases, with 16 bases between. The germline gives CDR1 LNHDA, CDR2 SQIVND (reference sequence). The CDR3 contains 15 residues.

The chain combines TRBV30 with TRBJ2-5; the D gene is possibly TRBD1 (5 bases). V was clipped by 0 bases and J by 5 bases, with 7 bases between them. Looked up from germline, CDR1 is GTSNPN and CDR2 is SVGIG (reference sequence). The CDR3 consists of 12 residues. The CDR3 is CAWSVGQETQYF. CDR3 nucleotide sequence: TGTGCCTGGAGTGTGGGGCAGGAGACCCAGTACTTC. The full variable domain, rest sourced from reference TRBV30 and TRBJ2-5, is SQTIHQWPATLVQPVGSPLSLECTVEGTSNPNLYWYRQAAGRGLQLLFYSVGIGQISSEVPQNLSASRPQDRQFILSSKKLLLSDSGFYLCAWSVGQETQYFGPGTRLLVL.

This clone was counted between two and nine times. This chain uses TRBV6-4 with TRBJ2-1, with 7 bases lining up with TRBD2. The CDR3 spans 14 residues. J gave up 5 bases and V 4 bases, and 5 bases lay outside the gene matches. CDR1 is MRHNA and CDR2 is SNTAGT in the germline V gene. The CDR3 DNA sequence: TGTGCCAGCAGTGCCTACGGGGGGAACAATGAGCAGTTCTTC. Translated: CASSAYGGNNEQFF.

The chain employs TRBV7-3 and TRBJ1-2; D is undetermined. Trimming left V 3 bases short and J 4 bases short, with 9 bases between. Per germline, CDR1 SGHTA and CDR2 FQGTGA. The CDR3 extends over 13 amino acids. The CDR3 DNA reads TGTGCCAGCAGCTTGAGCGGTATCTATGGCTACACCTTC. Its translation is CASSLSGIYGYTF.

This clone was picked up one time. The chain recombines TRBV5-8 with TRBJ2-1; D gene ambiguous. The CDR3 loop spans 16 amino acids. The V end was cut by 2 bases, the J end by 7 bases, with 19 bases between. Germline assignment: CDR1 SGHTS and CDR2 YDEGEE. CDR3 sequence reads: CASSFARQFIQNEQFF. The CDR3 DNA reads TGTGCCAGCAGCTTTGCGCGGCAGTTTATCCAGAATGAGCAGTTCTTC.

The chain couples TRBV4-1 to TRBJ1-4, with TRBD1 as a possible D gene (5 bases). CDR1 MGHRA and CDR2 YSYEKL come from the germline V gene. Trimming removed 1 base from V and 7 bases from J, with 13 bases in between. The CDR3 consists of 15 residues. The chain's CDR3 is CASSQGAQGTEKLFF. CDR3 in DNA: TGCGCCAGCAGCCAAGGGGCCCAGGGTACTGAAAAACTGTTTTTT.

V is TRBV5-4 and J is TRBJ2-2, with D uncertain. V dropped 0 bases and J dropped 4 bases, with 10 bases sitting between them. The germline V gene encodes CDR1 SGHNT and CDR2 YYREEE (reference sequence). CDR3 length: 15 residues. In nucleotides, the CDR3 is TGTGCCAGCAGCTTGGGACAAATTTCCACCGGGGAGCTGTTTTTT. Its protein is CASSLGQISTGELFF.

The V and J genes are TRBV6-1 and TRBJ1-1, with D possibly matching TRBD1 (5 bases). This CDR3 contains 15 residues. Germline V CDR1 and CDR2: MNHNS, SASEGT. V was shortened by 0 bases and J by 7 bases, with 15 bases between the two germline ends. This CDR3 is CASSEAGAARIEAFF. In DNA form, the CDR3 reads TGTGCCAGCAGTGAAGCTGGGGCAGCGAGGATTGAAGCTTTCTTT.

The CDR3 is CASRKAGYEQYF. CDR3 nucleotides: TGTGCCAGCAGGAAAGCGGGCTACGAGCAGTACTTC. V gene TRBV28 combines with J gene TRBJ2-7; a possible D gene is TRBD2 (6 bases). CDR1 MDHEN and CDR2 SYDVKM come from the germline V gene. The CDR3 contains 12 residues. The V gene lost 6 bases and the J gene lost 3 bases, with 9 bases spanning the gap.

This chain links TRBV29-1 with TRBJ2-1; 9 bases are shared with TRBD1. CDR1 is SQVTM and CDR2 is ANQGSEA in the germline V gene. The CDR3 runs 14 residues. V lost 4 bases and J lost 5; bases outside the gene matches: 6. CDR3 sequence reads: CSVARDRDNNEQFF. CDR3 nucleotide sequence: TGCAGCGTTGCTCGGGACAGGGACAACAATGAGCAGTTCTTC.

The chain joins TRBV7-8 to TRBJ2-1; 13 nucleotides line up with TRBD2. The V and J ends lost 4 bases and 0 bases, in that order; junction bases with no gene match: 3. The CDR3 totals 17 residues. Germline lookup yields CDR1 SGHVS and CDR2 FQNEAQ. This chain's CDR3 is CASSWGLAGSSYNEQFF. The CDR3 nucleotides are TGTGCCAGCAGCTGGGGACTAGCGGGAAGCTCCTACAATGAGCAGTTCTTC.

This clone was counted a single time. CDR3 residues: CASSFRLAGGHGELFF. Written as DNA, the CDR3 is TGTGCCAGCAGCTTTAGACTAGCGGGAGGTCACGGGGAGCTGTTTTTT. The gene calls are TRBV7-6 and TRBJ2-2; TRBD2 matches 13 bases. CDR1 is SGHVS and CDR2 is FNYEAQ in the germline V gene. The J segment lost 7 bases and the V segment lost 3 bases, leaving 5 bases of the junction unmatched. CDR3 length equals 16 residues.

The CDR3 nucleotides are TGTGCCAGCAGCTTAGAAGGGGGCGATGCTTTCTTT. Its protein product is CASSLEGGDAFF. J is TRBJ1-1 and V is TRBV7-9; 7 nucleotides agree with TRBD1. Trimming at V came to 1 base and at J to 11 bases, leaving 4 bases not matched to a gene. This CDR3 contains 12 residues. The germline V gene has CDR1 SEHNR and CDR2 FQNEAQ (reference sequence).

The V gene is TRBV9, the J gene TRBJ1-2, with D uncertain. This CDR3 is built from 15 residues. Germline loops: CDR1 SGDLS, CDR2 YYNGEE. V gave up 1 base and J gave up 4 bases, with 14 bases separating them. The CDR3 DNA reads as TGTGCCAGCAGCGTAAACTGGCTTTCAGGCTATGGCTACACCTTC. Its translation: CASSVNWLSGYGYTF.

The chain carries TRBV10-3 and TRBJ1-3; possible D gene TRBD1, 6 bases. V shed 6 bases and J shed 0 bases, with 12 bases lying between them. This CDR3 spans 15 amino acids. Germline-derived CDR1 and CDR2 are ENHRY and SYGVKD. CDR3: CAISPTGSSGNTIYF. CDR3 coding DNA: TGTGCCATCAGCCCCACAGGGTCCTCTGGAAACACCATATATTTT.

The chain combines TRBV7-2 with TRBJ1-3, with D unresolved. V was clipped by 5 bases and J by 0 bases, with 8 bases between them. The CDR3 sequence is 14 residues long. Germline CDR1 and CDR2: SGHTA and FQGNSA. CDR3 loop: CASSPINSGNTIYF. For the CDR3, the DNA is TGTGCCAGCAGCCCTATAAACTCTGGAAACACCATATATTTT.

The V gene is TRBV4-3, the J gene TRBJ2-7; tentatively, D is TRBD1 (5 bases). The germline V gene has CDR1 LGHNA and CDR2 YSLEER. The CDR3 extends over 16 amino acids. V lost 0 bases and J lost 0, with 12 bases in between. The CDR3 sequence: CASSQDHGANSYEQYF. The CDR3 bases are TGCGCCAGCAGCCAAGATCATGGGGCCAACTCCTACGAGCAGTACTTC.

The genes are TRBV19 and TRBJ2-7, with 8 bases fitting TRBD2. CDR1 LNHDA and CDR2 SQIVND come from the germline V gene (reference sequence). The V segment lost 6 bases and the J segment 0 bases; nucleotides outside the gene matches: 1. This CDR3 region has 13 residues. CDR3 sequence (DNA): TGTGCCAGTAGCAGCGGGAGCTCCTACGAGCAGTACTTC. Translated: CASSSGSSYEQYF.

V gene TRBV30 combines with J gene TRBJ2-1, with D perhaps TRBD2 (7 bases). V dropped 1 base and J dropped 12 bases, with 10 bases sitting between them. Germline assignment: CDR1 GTSNPN and CDR2 SVGIG (reference sequence). This CDR3 is 11 amino acids long. CDR3 amino acids: CAWSGGGGQFF. The CDR3, as DNA: TGTGCCTGGAGTGGAGGGGGGGGGCAGTTCTTC.

This clone was recorded once. The rearrangement uses TRBV6-1 and TRBJ2-7; D not certain. Germline loops: CDR1 MNHNS, CDR2 SASEGT. The CDR3 length is 13 residues. The V and J ends lost 3 bases and 6 bases respectively, with 12 bases between them. This CDR3 is CASSDNWSTEQYF. As DNA, the CDR3 is TGTGCCAGCAGTGACAATTGGTCTACCGAGCAGTACTTC.

The V call is TRBV18, the J call TRBJ1-1, with D uncertain. This CDR3 contains 16 residues. V lost 0 bases and J 0 bases, leaving 11 bases between the germline ends. Per germline, CDR1 KGHSH and CDR2 LQKENI. The CDR3 DNA follows: TGTGCCAGCTCACCACCGGGCCTAACCCTGAACACTGAAGCTTTCTTT. This codes for CASSPPGLTLNTEAFF.

This clone appeared once. The chain joins TRBV5-4 to TRBJ2-1, with a tentative D call TRBD2 (5 bases). V lost 0 bases to trimming and J lost 3 bases, with 13 bases between them. The CDR3 has 16 amino acids. The V gene's germline CDR1 is SGHNT and CDR2 YYREEE (reference sequence). This CDR3 is CASSLAPGSGYNEQFF. The CDR3 DNA reads as TGTGCCAGCAGCTTGGCTCCGGGGTCAGGCTACAATGAGCAGTTCTTC. Full variable domain (outside the CDR3, taken from reference TRBV5-4 and TRBJ2-1): ETGVTQSPTHLIKTRGQQVTLRCSSQSGHNTVSWYQQALGQGPQFIFQYYREEENGRGNFPPRFSGLQFPNYSSELNVNALELDDSALYLCASSLAPGSGYNEQFFGPGTRLTVL.

The chain couples TRBV7-2 to TRBJ2-7, with 8 bases lining up with TRBD2. Trimming at V came to 3 bases and at J to 2 bases, leaving 3 bases not matched to a gene. In germline, CDR1 is SGHTA, CDR2 FQGNSA. CDR3 length equals 14 residues. The CDR3 is CASSFQAGAYEQYF. CDR3 coding DNA: TGTGCCAGCAGCTTCCAAGCGGGGGCCTACGAGCAGTACTTC. Based on the CDR3 plus reference TRBV7-2 and TRBJ2-7, the full variable domain is GAGVSQSPSNKVTEKGKDVELRCDPISGHTALYWYRQSLGQGLEFLIYFQGNSAPDKSGLPSDRFSAERTGGSVSTLTIQRTQQEDSAVYLCASSFQAGAYEQYFGPGTRLTVT.

The chain is built from TRBV4-1 and TRBJ1-2; unclear D gene. The V and J ends lost 0 bases and 5 bases respectively, with 10 bases between them. Germline CDR1 is MGHRA and CDR2 is YSYEKL. The CDR3 extends over 14 amino acids. The CDR3 DNA reads TGCGCCAGCAGCCAAGAGGCGGGCCAGTATGGCTACACCTTC. It translates to CASSQEAGQYGYTF.